These 21 T cell receptor beta chains were sequenced from one sample in a study of metastatic and nonmetastatic thyroid tumors. MiXCR reprocessed the PCR reads for TCRdb. The top ten clones hold approximately 6.1% of a sample with under 30,000 clones, around 16% of them seen once. No patient received treatment before thyroid surgery. Sequencing input: blood. All receptors come from a male donor with papillary thyroid cancer or a benign thyroid nodule (not recorded which). Some clones in this sample may be carry-over from other donors' samples.

This clone was seen only a few times. The junction shows a germline mismatch at one end, possibly a read error. The V and J genes are TRBV28 and TRBJ1-5; TRBD1 might be the D (5 bases). CDR1 is MDHEN and CDR2 is SYDVKM in the germline V gene. CDR3 length equals 18 residues. The CDR3 nucleotides are TGTGCCAGCAGTTTAAGCCTGACGGCGGGGGTTAGAAATCAGCCACAGCATTTT. It encodes CASSLSLTAGVRNQPQHF. Full variable domain (rest looked up from reference TRBV28 and TRBJ1-5): DVKVTQSSRYLVKRTGEKVFLECVQDMDHENMFWYRQDPGLGLRLIYFSYDVKMKEKGDIPEGYSVSREKKERFSLILESASTNQTSMYLCASSLSLTAGVRNQPQHFGDGTRLSIL.

The sample holds a few counts of this clone. The rearrangement uses TRBV6-1 and TRBJ2-1; TRBD2 matches 13 bases. The ends lost 6 bases at V and 6 bases at J; junction bases unmatched: 8. CDR3 length: 16 residues. From germline, CDR1 is MNHNS and CDR2 SASEGT. CDR3 sequence reads: CASSFLTSGGSNEQFF. In DNA form, the CDR3 reads TGTGCCAGCAGCTTCCTGACTAGCGGGGGGTCCAATGAGCAGTTCTTC.

Judged by abundance, this clone is medium-sized. The chain combines TRBV27 with TRBJ2-7; the D is unclear. This CDR3 comprises 14 residues. The germline gives CDR1 MNHEY, CDR2 SMNVEV (reference sequence). V gave up 0 bases and J gave up 0 bases, with 6 bases separating them. The CDR3 reads CASSLSFFSYEQYF. The CDR3 DNA reads TGTGCCAGCAGTTTATCCTTCTTCTCCTACGAGCAGTACTTC.

This clone was recorded a few times. Without the conserved terminal phenylalanine or tryptophan, this CDR3 likely stems from a read error. The DNA is omitted, as the CDR3 cannot be located on it reliably, and the CDR3 follows TCRdb's listing. The chain employs TRBV28 and TRBJ1-2. Germline CDR1 is MDHEN and CDR2 is SYDVKM. The CDR3 spans 14 amino acids, including both terminal residues. The chain's CDR3 is CASSDIPTNRGYTS.

This clone was seen a few times. The chain combines TRBV28 with TRBJ1-3; perhaps TRBD1 as D (6 bases). Germline V lookup: CDR1 MDHEN, CDR2 SYDVKM. V dropped 6 bases and J dropped 6 bases, with 18 bases sitting between them. The CDR3 is 15 residues long. CDR3 region: CASRPLRTAENTIYF. CDR3 sequence (DNA): TGTGCCAGCAGACCCCTCAGGACAGCCGAAAACACCATATATTTT. The full variable domain, in which reference TRBV28 and TRBJ1-3 provide the parts outside the CDR3, is DVKVTQSSRYLVKRTGEKVFLECVQDMDHENMFWYRQDPGLGLRLIYFSYDVKMKEKGDIPEGYSVSREKKERFSLILESASTNQTSMYLCASRPLRTAENTIYFGEGSWLTVV.

At least ten counts were recorded for this clone. The rearrangement uses TRBV5-4 and TRBJ2-7; D gene ambiguous. The CDR3 contains 14 residues. Trimming left V 0 bases short and J 1 base short, with 8 bases between. Germline V gene data show CDR1 as SGHNT and CDR2 as YYREEE (reference sequence). This chain's CDR3 is CASSLGSISYEQYF. CDR3 sequence (DNA): TGTGCCAGCAGCTTGGGTTCGATTTCCTACGAGCAGTACTTC.

Points on this clone: Other DNA sequences in this specimen translate into the identical CDR3. The rearrangement links TRBV6-1 to TRBJ2-1; D is perhaps TRBD1 (5 bases). This CDR3 is built from 16 residues. In germline, CDR1 is MNHNS, CDR2 SASEGT. Deletions cut 8 bases from V and 3 bases from J, with 20 bases between. The CDR3 loop is CASSLGIAGHYNEQFF. CDR3 in DNA: TGTGCCAGCTCCCTAGGTATAGCTGGACACTACAATGAGCAGTTCTTC.

This chain joins TRBV25-1 and TRBJ2-1; possible D gene TRBD2, 5 bases. From germline, CDR1 is MGHDK and CDR2 SYGVNS. CDR3 size: 15 residues. Trimming left V 3 bases short and J 7 bases short, with 16 bases between. CDR3: CASSENLASGNEQFF. The DNA of the CDR3 is TGTGCCAGCAGTGAGAATTTAGCCTCGGGGAATGAGCAGTTCTTC. Looking up the rest from reference TRBV25-1 and TRBJ2-1 gives the full variable domain: EADIYQTPRYLVIGTGKKITLECSQTMGHDKMYWYQQDPGMELHLIHYSYGVNSTEKGDLSSESTVSRIRTEHFPLTLESARPSHTSQYLCASSENLASGNEQFFGPGTRLTVL.

This clone was detected once. The V and J genes are TRBV11-2 and TRBJ2-2; D unresolved. The CDR3 is 14 amino acids. With 5 bases removed from V and 6 bases from J, the gap between germline ends came to 13 bases. The germline CDR1 and CDR2 sequences are SGHAT and FQNNGV. In DNA form, the CDR3 reads TGTGCCAGCAGCATTTCGGGCCTGGCCGGGGAGCTGTTTTTT. Its translation is CASSISGLAGELFF.

This clone is medium-sized (0.01 to 0.1%) in the sample. Other nucleotide sequences in the sample specify the same CDR3. The V and J genes are TRBV6-1 and TRBJ2-7; TRBD2 agrees at 13 bases. The germline V gene has CDR1 MNHNS and CDR2 SASEGT. Germline trimming cut 3 bases from V and 3 bases from J; bases unmatched to any gene: 5. This CDR3 contains 16 residues. CDR3 protein: CASSDTGTSGIYEQYF. The DNA for the CDR3 is TGTGCCAGCAGTGACACCGGGACTAGCGGGATCTACGAGCAGTACTTC.

The table lists this clone with many counts. The chain employs TRBV28 and TRBJ2-2, with TRBD1 matching over 10 bases. Per germline, CDR1 MDHEN and CDR2 SYDVKM. CDR3 length equals 15 residues. With 7 bases clipped from V and 5 bases from J, the junction kept 7 bases outside the gene matches. This chain's CDR3 is CASNNRQGATGELFF. The CDR3 DNA sequence: TGTGCCAGCAACAACCGACAGGGGGCGACCGGGGAGCTGTTTTTT. The full variable domain, its missing parts supplied by reference TRBV28 and TRBJ2-2, is DVKVTQSSRYLVKRTGEKVFLECVQDMDHENMFWYRQDPGLGLRLIYFSYDVKMKEKGDIPEGYSVSREKKERFSLILESASTNQTSMYLCASNNRQGATGELFFGEGSRLTVL.

This clone was seen many times. CDR3 sequence (DNA): TGTGCCTGGAGTGTACGGTCGGCGGCGAGGTTCTCTGGAAACACCATATATTTT. This encodes CAWSVRSAARFSGNTIYF. The rearrangement joins TRBV30 to TRBJ1-3; D remains ambiguous. The V end was cut by 0 bases, the J end by 0 bases, with 18 bases between. Germline CDR1 is GTSNPN and CDR2 is SVGIG (reference sequence). The CDR3 has 18 residues.

Within the sample, this clone is medium-sized. The rearrangement links TRBV6-2 or TRBV6-3 to TRBJ2-2, with 7 bases fitting TRBD2. The CDR3 consists of 14 residues. Germline CDR1 MNHEY, CDR2 SVGEGT. V shed 4 bases and J 6 bases; nucleotides not matched to a gene: 5. This CDR3 reads CASSSWGGAGELFF. CDR3 in DNA: TGTGCCAGCAGTTCTTGGGGGGGTGCCGGGGAGCTGTTTTTT.

There are many counts of this clone. This chain joins TRBV9 and TRBJ2-7; 7 bases are a match to TRBD2. With 0 bases clipped from V and 3 bases from J, the junction kept 3 bases outside the gene matches. CDR1 and CDR2 from the germline V gene are SGDLS and YYNGEE. The CDR3 extends over 14 amino acids. In DNA, the CDR3 is TGTGCCAGCAGCGTAGGAGCGGGAAGCTACGAGCAGTACTTC. Protein: CASSVGAGSYEQYF.

This clone was recorded a few times. The chain employs TRBV6-4 and TRBJ2-1; no definite D call. CDR3 length: 15 amino acids. Trimming cost V 4 bases and J 3 bases, with 13 bases left between them. The germline CDR1 and CDR2 sequences are MRHNA and SNTAGT. This chain's CDR3 is CASSVRQWDYNEQFF. The DNA of the CDR3 is TGTGCCAGCAGTGTGAGGCAGTGGGACTACAATGAGCAGTTCTTC.

This clone has a count of ten or more. This may stem from a read error, because a much larger clone lies one nucleotide away. This chain joins TRBV6-1 and TRBJ2-1, with 8 bases lining up with TRBD1. Germline-derived CDR1 and CDR2 are MNHNS and SASEGT. The CDR3 contains 14 residues. V was pared by 11 bases and J by 5 bases, with 11 bases of the junction left unmatched. The DNA for the CDR3 is TGTGCCCGCGCAAACAGGGGGAGGAACAATGAGCAGTTCTTC. It translates to CARANRGRNNEQFF.

There are a few counts of this clone. The germline gene is not matched at one end of the junction; a read error may be the cause. This rearrangement joins TRBV15 to TRBJ2-7; 8 nucleotides match TRBD1. The CDR3 extends over 15 amino acids. The germline V gene has CDR1 LNHNV and CDR2 YYDKDF (reference sequence). The CDR3 region has the DNA TGTGCCACCAGCACTCGGACAGGGTATCCCTACGATCAGTACTTC. Encoded protein: CATSTRTGYPYDQYF.

The V call is TRBV5-1, the J call TRBJ1-1, with TRBD1 as a possible D gene (5 bases). The CDR3 is 15 amino acids. V dropped 5 bases and J dropped 3 bases, with 17 bases sitting between them. Germline assignment: CDR1 SGHRS and CDR2 YFSETQ. CDR3 bases: TGCGCCAGCAGGCGGGTGGGGAGGGGAGACACTGAAGCTTTCTTT. Translation: CASRRVGRGDTEAFF.

This clone was seen ten or more times. The rearrangement uses TRBV27 and TRBJ2-1, with TRBD2 as a possible D gene (6 bases). This CDR3 comprises 16 residues. V lost 5 bases and J lost 2, with 16 bases in between. Germline V lookup: CDR1 MNHEY, CDR2 SMNVEV (reference sequence). CDR3 DNA: TGTGCCAGCAGTCTCCTCGGGGGAGAGGCCTACAATGAGCAGTTCTTC. Encoded protein: CASSLLGGEAYNEQFF.

This clone was seen a handful of times. The chain joins TRBV3-1 to TRBJ2-5, with 9 bases matching TRBD2. Germline assignment: CDR1 LGHDT and CDR2 YNNKEL (reference sequence). The trim removed 1 base at V and 4 bases at J, leaving 10 bases unmatched. The CDR3 covers 17 residues. In DNA form, the CDR3 reads TGTGCCAGCAGCCAAGTCGTTAGCGGGAGTTGGGGAGAGACCCAGTACTTC. Translation: CASSQVVSGSWGETQYF.

The DNA for the CDR3 is TGCAGTGCTAGGGCGGGGACAGGGAGTCCCGGAAACACCATATATTTT. This codes for CSARAGTGSPGNTIYF. The chain couples TRBV20-1 to TRBJ1-3; 9 bases agree with TRBD1. With V trimmed by 3 bases and J by 4 bases, 10 bases remained unmatched. This CDR3 spans 16 amino acids. Germline-derived CDR1 and CDR2 are DFQATT and SNEGSKA (reference sequence).